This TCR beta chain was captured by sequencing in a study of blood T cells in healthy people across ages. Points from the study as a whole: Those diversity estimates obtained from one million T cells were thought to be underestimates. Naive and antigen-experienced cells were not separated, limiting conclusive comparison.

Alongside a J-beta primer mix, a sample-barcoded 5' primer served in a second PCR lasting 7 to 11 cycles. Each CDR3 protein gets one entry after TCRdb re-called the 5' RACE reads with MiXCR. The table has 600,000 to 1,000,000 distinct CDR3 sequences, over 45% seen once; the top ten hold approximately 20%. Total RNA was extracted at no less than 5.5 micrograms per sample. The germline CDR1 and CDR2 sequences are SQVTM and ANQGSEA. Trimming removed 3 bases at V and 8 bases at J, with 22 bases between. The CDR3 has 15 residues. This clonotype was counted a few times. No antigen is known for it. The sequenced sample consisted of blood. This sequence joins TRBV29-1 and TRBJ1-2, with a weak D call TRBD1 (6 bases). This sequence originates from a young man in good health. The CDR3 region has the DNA TGCAGCGTTGAGTCGGTTGTGGGATCAGGGGCCGGCTACACCTTC. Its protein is CSVESVVGSGAGYTF.